This entry describes one T cell receptor beta chain. V was clipped by 5 bases and J by 2 bases, with 12 bases between them. Germline V gene lookup returns CDR1 SGHTA and CDR2 FQGNSA. The CDR3 sequence is 14 residues long. Clones were read by immunoSEQ multiplex PCR, and TCRdb kept only the in-frame ones, dropping some. The sample contains 45,000 to 55,000 clones, under 85% of which appear only once. These data originate in a study of OX40 agonist ivuxolimab in advanced cancers. V and J are TRBV7-2 and TRBJ1-2; D gene ambiguous. Sequenced material: CD4+ or CD8+ T cells sorted from blood, taken in a trial of the OX40 agonist ivuxolimab. This sequence was found in an adult with an advanced solid tumor such as melanoma, head and neck, liver or kidney cancer. CDR3 in amino acids: CASSQSGLNYGYTF. In DNA form, the CDR3 reads TGTGCCAGCAGCCAGAGCGGATTAAACTATGGCTACACCTTC. The variable domain in full, with the rest retrieved from reference TRBV7-2 and TRBJ1-2, is GAGVSQSPSNKVTEKGKDVELRCDPISGHTALYWYRQSLGQGLEFLIYFQGNSAPDKSGLPSDRFSAERTGGSVSTLTIQRTQQEDSAVYLCASSQSGLNYGYTFGSGTRLTVV.